This T cell receptor (beta chain) derives from a study of T cell repertoires in cytomegalovirus infection. Overall study: Shared public TCR beta signatures pointed to both CMV infection and a matching HLA type.

Study conclusions and caveats: The cumulative frequency of public TCR beta families identified carriers of CMV plus the relevant HLA. Predominance within the ex vivo response was attributable to HLA-C-restricted CMV-specific TCR beta clonotypes.

The CDR3 runs 12 residues. Looked up from germline, CDR1 is SGHAT and CDR2 is FQNNGV. With 5 bases removed from V and 5 bases from J, the gap between germline ends came to 10 bases. MiXCR, run by TCRdb on the reads, gives a single entry per CDR3 protein. The table shows 400,000 or so distinct CDR3 sequences, with about a sixth occurring only once. In this sample, this clonotype turned up many times. Its antigen is as yet unknown. V gene TRBV11-2 combines with J gene TRBJ2-7; possible D gene TRBD1, 5 bases. The TCR originated in a human donor in good health (CMV status not recorded). Some clones in this sample may be carry-over from other donors' samples. Sequenced sample: PBMCs. The CDR3, as DNA: TGTGCCAGCAGCCCCGACAGAAACGAGCAGTACTTC. Translated: CASSPDRNEQYF. The full variable domain, in which reference TRBV11-2 and TRBJ2-7 provide the parts outside the CDR3, is EAGVAQSPRYKIIEKRQSVAFWCNPISGHATLYWYQQILGQGPKLLIQFQNNGVVDDSQLPKDRFSAERLKGVDSTLKIQPAKLEDSAVYLCASSPDRNEQYFGPGTRLTVT.